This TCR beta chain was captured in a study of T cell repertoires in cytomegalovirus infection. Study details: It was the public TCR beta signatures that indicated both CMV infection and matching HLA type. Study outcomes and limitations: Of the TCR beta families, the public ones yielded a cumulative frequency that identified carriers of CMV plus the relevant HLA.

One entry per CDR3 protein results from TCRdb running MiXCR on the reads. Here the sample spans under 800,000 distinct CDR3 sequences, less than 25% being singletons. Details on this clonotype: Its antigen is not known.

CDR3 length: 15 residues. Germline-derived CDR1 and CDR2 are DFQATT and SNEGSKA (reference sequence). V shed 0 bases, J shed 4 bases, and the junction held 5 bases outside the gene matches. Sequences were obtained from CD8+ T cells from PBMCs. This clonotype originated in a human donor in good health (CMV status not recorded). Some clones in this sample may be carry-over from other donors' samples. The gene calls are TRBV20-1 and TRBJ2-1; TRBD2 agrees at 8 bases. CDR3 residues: CSAREKGTSYNEQFF. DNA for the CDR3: TGCAGTGCTAGAGAGAAAGGGACTAGTTACAATGAGCAGTTCTTC.